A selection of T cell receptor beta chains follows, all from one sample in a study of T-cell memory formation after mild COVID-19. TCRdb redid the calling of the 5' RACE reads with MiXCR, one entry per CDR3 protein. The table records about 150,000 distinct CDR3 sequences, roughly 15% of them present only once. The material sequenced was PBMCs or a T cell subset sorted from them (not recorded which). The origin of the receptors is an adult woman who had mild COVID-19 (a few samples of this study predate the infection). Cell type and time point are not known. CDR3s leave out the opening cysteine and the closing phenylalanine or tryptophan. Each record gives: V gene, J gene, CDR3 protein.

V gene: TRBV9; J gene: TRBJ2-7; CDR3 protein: ASSRSGARNEQY
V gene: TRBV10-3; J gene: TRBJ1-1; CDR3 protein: AISATTGGGEAF
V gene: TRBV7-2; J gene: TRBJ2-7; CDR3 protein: ASSLGFSYEQY
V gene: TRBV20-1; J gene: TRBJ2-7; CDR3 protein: SARPEQGPYEQY
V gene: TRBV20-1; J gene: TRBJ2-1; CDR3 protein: SARLAGPNEQF
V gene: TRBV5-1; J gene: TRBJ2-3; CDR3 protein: ASSVGGLAGLDVTQY
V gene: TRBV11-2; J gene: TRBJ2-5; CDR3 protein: ASSSGGGGETQY
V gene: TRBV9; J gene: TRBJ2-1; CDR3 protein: ASSISGGAVYEQF
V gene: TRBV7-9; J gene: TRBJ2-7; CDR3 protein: ASSLATGQGKKSVLYEQY
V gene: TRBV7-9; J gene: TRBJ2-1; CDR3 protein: ASSFALGDEQF
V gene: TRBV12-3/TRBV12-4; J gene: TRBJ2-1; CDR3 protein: ASSLALGGGLYNEQF
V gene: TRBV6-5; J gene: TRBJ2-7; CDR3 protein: ASSYGGGGEQY
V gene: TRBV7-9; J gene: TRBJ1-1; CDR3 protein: ASLRGTEAF
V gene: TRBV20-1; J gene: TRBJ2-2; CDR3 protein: SAQSSGTSGKNTGELF
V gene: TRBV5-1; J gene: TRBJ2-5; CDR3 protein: ASSPTEGWGETQY
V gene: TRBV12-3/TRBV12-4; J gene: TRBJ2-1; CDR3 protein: ASSWTGSWDEQF
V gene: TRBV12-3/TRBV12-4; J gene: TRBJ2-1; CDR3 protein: ASSFLRRDNEQF
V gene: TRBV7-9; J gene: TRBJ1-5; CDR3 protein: ASSGGGGNQPQH
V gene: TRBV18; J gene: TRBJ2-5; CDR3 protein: ASSPGGPTETQY
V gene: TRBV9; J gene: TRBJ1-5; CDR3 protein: ASSAGQGHQPQH
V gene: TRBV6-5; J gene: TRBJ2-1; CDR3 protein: ASQGFGGKDEQF
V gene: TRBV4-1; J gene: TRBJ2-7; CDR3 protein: ASSHRELAGGIYEQY
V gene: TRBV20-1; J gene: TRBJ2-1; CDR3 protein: SARIGPHDNEQF
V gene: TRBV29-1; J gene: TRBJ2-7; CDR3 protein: SVGQGEAREQY
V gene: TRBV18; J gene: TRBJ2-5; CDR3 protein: ASSDRTVETQY
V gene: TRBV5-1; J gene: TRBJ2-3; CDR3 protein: ASSQIQGVRTDTQY
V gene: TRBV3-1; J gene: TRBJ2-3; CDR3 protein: ASSHRGADTQY
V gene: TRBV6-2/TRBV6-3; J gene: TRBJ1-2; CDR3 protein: ASSYSIIQGIGYT
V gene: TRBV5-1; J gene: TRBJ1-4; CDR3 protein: ASSLSGYEKLF
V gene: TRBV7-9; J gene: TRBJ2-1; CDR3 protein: ASNTNRVGGYNEQF
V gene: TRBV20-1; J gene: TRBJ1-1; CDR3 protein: SARGHPGGSTEAF
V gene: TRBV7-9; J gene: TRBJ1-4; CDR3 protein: ASSRTGSNEKLF
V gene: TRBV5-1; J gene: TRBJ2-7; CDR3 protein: ASSLGTRHGVEEQY
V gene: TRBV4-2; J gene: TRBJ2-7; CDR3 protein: ASSRLRTGLSEQY